The 18 T cell receptor beta chains in this list originate from one sample, sequenced in a study of low-dose radiotherapy and immunotherapy resistance in tumors. Time point in this sample: before trial treatment. First-strand cDNA relied on TRAV- and TRBV-specific primers spanning alpha and beta chains. Using a constant-region primer together with a V-primer adapter, TCRs were subjected to 20 PCR cycles of amplification. TCRdb reanalysed the reads using MiXCR and keeps one entry per CDR3 protein. Counted here are 55,000 to 65,000 distinct CDR3 sequences, approximately 25% occurring once; the ten biggest clones make up roughly 6.5%. Here the sequenced sample was PBMCs, taken before treatment. These TCRs come from a male donor with rectosigmoid adenocarcinoma.

J is TRBJ1-1 and V is TRBV7-9; the D is unclear. CDR1 and CDR2 from the germline V gene are SEHNR and FQNEAQ (reference sequence). V was shortened by 0 bases and J by 0 bases, with 8 bases between the two germline ends. The CDR3 runs to 15 residues. As DNA, the CDR3 is TGTGCCAGCAGCTTAGCGGGAGCCGTGAACACTGAAGCTTTCTTT. Translated, it gives CASSLAGAVNTEAFF.

This clonotype occurred a few times. The chain has TRBV30 and TRBJ1-5; unclear D gene. The CDR3 spans 13 residues. Trimming stripped 0 bases from V and 6 bases from J, with 9 bases between. Germline assignment: CDR1 GTSNPN and CDR2 SVGIG (reference sequence). The CDR3 reads CAWSVRASQPQHF. The CDR3 DNA sequence: TGTGCCTGGAGTGTAAGGGCGAGTCAGCCCCAGCATTTT. The full variable domain, its missing parts supplied by reference TRBV30 and TRBJ1-5, is SQTIHQWPATLVQPVGSPLSLECTVEGTSNPNLYWYRQAAGRGLQLLFYSVGIGQISSEVPQNLSASRPQDRQFILSSKKLLLSDSGFYLCAWSVRASQPQHFGDGTRLSIL.

The V and J genes are TRBV12-3 or TRBV12-4 and TRBJ1-4; D remains unclear. V lost 6 bases, J lost 5 bases, and 16 bases lay in between. The CDR3 totals 15 residues. CDR3 protein: CASREGGAGNEKLFF. The CDR3 DNA reads TGTGCCAGCAGAGAAGGAGGAGCGGGGAATGAAAAACTGTTTTTT.

In its sample, this clonotype was seen many times. This chain uses TRBV4-3 with TRBJ2-5, with 9 bases aligning to TRBD2. The CDR3 has 19 amino acids. The germline V gene encodes CDR1 LGHNA and CDR2 YSLEER. After removal of 2 bases from V and 5 bases from J, the junction contained 18 bases not matched to a gene. CDR3 nucleotides: TGCGCCAGCAGCCAATTAGCCCTTGGATTAGCGGGAGTCGGGGAGACCCAGTACTTC. Residues: CASSQLALGLAGVGETQYF.

About this clonotype itself: This likely traces to a read error, being one base from a far larger clone. The rearrangement uses TRBV13 and TRBJ2-1; 7 bases line up with TRBD2. V lost 5 bases to trimming and J lost 8 bases; unmatched junction nucleotides: 12. The germline CDR1 and CDR2 sequences are PRHDT and FYEKMQ (reference sequence). This CDR3 is built from 15 residues. The CDR3 reads CASSRGLAGVDEQFF. The CDR3, as DNA: TGTGCCAGCAGCCGAGGGCTCGCGGGAGTTGATGAGCAGTTCTTC. The entire variable domain, with the rest obtained from reference TRBV13 and TRBJ2-1, is as follows: AAGVIQSPRHLIKEKRETATLKCYPIPRHDTVYWYQQGPGQDPQFLISFYEKMQSDKGSIPDRFSAQQFSDYHSELNMSSLELGDSALYFCASSRGLAGVDEQFFGPGTRLTVL.

This clonotype appeared many times. The chain combines TRBV19 with TRBJ2-5; D is uncertain. Trimming removed 1 base at V and 5 bases at J, with 14 bases between. Looked up from germline, CDR1 is LNHDA and CDR2 is SQIVND (reference sequence). The CDR3 runs 15 residues. The CDR3 here is CASSIGSGYEETQYF. The CDR3, as DNA: TGTGCCAGTAGTATAGGAAGTGGGTATGAGGAGACCCAGTACTTC.

The chain employs TRBV29-1 and TRBJ2-1, with D hard to call. CDR3 size: 12 residues. The V end was cut by 3 bases, the J end by 10 bases, with 13 bases between. The germline CDR1 and CDR2 sequences are SQVTM and ANQGSEA. The chain's CDR3 is CSVDLFRAEQFF. The CDR3 coding sequence is TGCAGCGTTGATCTATTCCGTGCCGAGCAGTTCTTC.

This clonotype has just a few counts. The chain links TRBV2 to TRBJ2-3; the match to TRBD2 covers 8 bases. Germline assignment: CDR1 SNHLY and CDR2 FYNNEI. Germline trimming cut 0 bases from V and 6 bases from J; bases unmatched to any gene: 11. The CDR3 spans 17 residues. Here the CDR3 reads CASSEAGAGGPRDTQYF. The CDR3 region has the DNA TGTGCCAGCAGTGAAGCGGGGGCGGGGGGCCCGAGGGATACGCAGTATTTT. Full variable domain (rest looked up from reference TRBV2 and TRBJ2-3): EPEVTQTPSHQVTQMGQEVILRCVPISNHLYFYWYRQILGQKVEFLVSFYNNEISEKSEIFDDQFSVERPDGSNFTLKIRSTKLEDSAMYFCASSEAGAGGPRDTQYFGPGTRLTVL.

Ten or more counts support this clonotype. The rearrangement uses TRBV28 and TRBJ1-3; D ambiguous. CDR3 length equals 14 residues. V was shortened by 6 bases and J by 0 bases, with 9 bases between the two germline ends. CDR1 is MDHEN and CDR2 is SYDVKM in the germline V gene. In nucleotides, the CDR3 is TGTGCCAGCAGGCCCATTGGCTCTGGAAACACCATATATTTT. Translated: CASRPIGSGNTIYF.

A word on this clonotype: With only one base between it and a far larger clone, this is likely a read error. V gene TRBV11-2 combines with J gene TRBJ2-1; 10 nucleotides agree with TRBD2. The CDR3 length is 14 residues. In germline, CDR1 is SGHAT, CDR2 FQNNGV. The V segment lost 11 bases and the J segment 13 bases; nucleotides outside the gene matches: 17. The CDR3 region is CASKGLAVQETQFF. The CDR3 region has the DNA TGTGCCTCTAAAGGACTAGCGGTCCAAGAGACCCAGTTCTTC.

This clonotype was picked up a small number of times. This chain joins TRBV5-6 and TRBJ1-1; no firm D call. The CDR3 consists of 15 residues. The V gene's germline CDR1 is SGHDT and CDR2 YYEEEE. V was pared by 6 bases and J by 0 bases, with 15 bases between. The CDR3 DNA follows: TGTGCCAGCACCCCGACCGGCAGAATGAACACTGAAGCTTTCTTT. This sequence encodes CASTPTGRMNTEAFF.

Concerning this clonotype itself: Just one base apart from a much larger clone, this may be a read error. The genes are TRBV6-1 and TRBJ1-1; 7 bases agree with TRBD1. The CDR3 runs 14 residues. V shed 6 bases and J 10 bases; nucleotides not matched to a gene: 14. CDR1 is MNHNS, CDR2 SASEGT, per germline. CDR3 sequence (DNA): TGTGCCAGCAGGACCAACAGGGGACCCTCTAGAGCTTTCTTT. Its protein is CASRTNRGPSRAFF.

This clonotype was picked up many times. This chain joins TRBV5-1 and TRBJ1-2, with D possibly TRBD1 on 6 matching bases. V lost 6 bases to trimming and J lost 7 bases, with 19 bases between them. The CDR3 runs 14 residues. Germline CDR1 reads SGHRS; CDR2 reads YFSETQ. CDR3 bases: TGCGCCAGCACCCAGGATGGGGGGCCTGGTGGCTACACCTTC. Encoded protein: CASTQDGGPGGYTF.

This clonotype came up many times. V usage is TRBV5-3 and J usage is TRBJ1-1; D not resolved. TRBV5-3 is noted as an ORF with a role that remains uncertain. This CDR3 has 9 residues. The germline V and J ends were trimmed by 1 base and 9 bases, with 1 base remaining between them. The chain's CDR3 is CARSLKAFF. For the CDR3, the DNA is TGTGCCAGAAGCTTGAAAGCTTTCTTT.

This rearrangement joins TRBV28 to TRBJ2-3; TRBD2 matches at 8 bases. The V segment lost 4 bases and the J segment 7 bases; nucleotides outside the gene matches: 10. Per germline, CDR1 MDHEN and CDR2 SYDVKM. CDR3 length: 15 amino acids. Written as DNA, the CDR3 is TGTGCCAGCAGTTCCCTCGGACTAGCACCAAATACGCAGTATTTT. Protein product: CASSSLGLAPNTQYF.

This rearrangement joins TRBV6-6 to TRBJ1-5; D unclear. V was trimmed by 5 bases and J by 3 bases, leaving 17 bases between them. Germline V gene lookup returns CDR1 MNHNY and CDR2 SVGAGI (reference sequence). CDR3 size: 16 residues. The CDR3 sequence is CASSRAPTEDNQPQHF. Here the CDR3 DNA reads TGTGCCAGCAGTCGCGCCCCGACGGAAGACAATCAGCCCCAGCATTTT.

This clonotype was seen ten or more times. This sequence joins TRBV6-5 and TRBJ1-5, with 7 positions matching TRBD1. V shed 6 bases, J shed 2 bases, and the junction held 10 bases outside the gene matches. The CDR3 sequence is 16 residues long. Germline-derived CDR1 and CDR2 are MNHEY and SVGAGI. CDR3 in DNA: TGTGCCAGCAGCTCTACACAGGGGCTGGGCAATCAGCCCCAGCATTTT. Amino acid sequence: CASSSTQGLGNQPQHF.

This clonotype was found a few times. One base separates it from a far larger clone, so it is likely a read error. This chain connects TRBV11-3 to TRBJ2-7, with TRBD2 as a possible D gene (5 bases). The V and J ends lost 5 bases and 7 bases respectively, with 18 bases between them. This CDR3 spans 14 amino acids. Per the germline V gene, CDR1 is SGHNT and CDR2 is YENEEA. CDR3 in DNA: TGTGCCAGCAGCCGAGGGCTGGGCTACAATGAGCAGTACTTC. It translates to CASSRGLGYNEQYF.